Listed below are T cell receptor beta chains from one sample, sequenced in a study of T cell repertoires in cytomegalovirus infection. Each CDR3 protein is one row after TCRdb ran MiXCR on the reads. Seen here are 500,000 or so distinct CDR3 sequences, about 15% observed once, and the top ten hold more than 20%. The sample was CD8+ T cells from PBMCs. These receptors all come from a human donor in good health (CMV status not recorded). Some clones in this sample may be carry-over from other donors' samples. Both conserved end residues are part of each CDR3. Each record gives: V gene, D gene, clone size, J gene, CDR3 DNA, CDR3 protein. The D gene is left open where the match is weak. Rows give clone size only sometimes, using once, few, many, or a class for an expanded clone.

TRBV6-8	.	few	TRBJ2-7	TGTGCCAGCAGTCAACGGAACCAGGGGTACGAGCAGTACTTC	CASSQRNQGYEQYF
TRBV5-1	.	.	TRBJ2-5	TGCGCCAGCAGCTTGGAGGTAGCGGCCCAAGAGACCCAGTACTTC	CASSLEVAAQETQYF
TRBV6-4	.	few	TRBJ2-2	TGTGCCAGCAGCGAATGGGCTGGCAACACCGGGGAGCTGTTTTTT	CASSEWAGNTGELFF
TRBV12-3/TRBV12-4	.	.	TRBJ1-6	TGTGCCAGCAGTTTAGCGAGGCCAGGGGAGTCACCCCTCCACTTT	CASSLARPGESPLHF
TRBV25-1	.	.	TRBJ2-1	TGTGCCAGCACCCACAGGGCGGATGAGGGTGAGCAGTTCTTC	CASTHRADEGEQFF
TRBV10-3	.	many	TRBJ2-1	TGTGCCATCATGCGGGCAACTAAACCCAATGAGCAGTTCTTC	CAIMRATKPNEQFF
TRBV6-1	TRBD1	many	TRBJ1-2	TGTGCCAGCAGCCCCGGGACAGGGGGCGATGGCTACACCTTC	CASSPGTGGDGYTF
TRBV7-9	.	.	TRBJ2-2	TGTGCCAGCAGCTTATCGGGCCAGTGGGGGAACACCGGGGAGCTGTTTTTT	CASSLSGQWGNTGELFF
TRBV2	.	many	TRBJ2-4	TGTGCCAGCAGCGAAGACTGGGGTACCAAAAACATTCAGTACTTC	CASSEDWGTKNIQYF
TRBV2	.	.	TRBJ1-5	TGTGCCAGCAGAGGGAGGGAAAGAGGTCAGCCCCAGCATTTT	CASRGRERGQPQHF
TRBV12-3/TRBV12-4	TRBD1	many	TRBJ1-3	TGTGCCAGCAAACTGACAGGGAGTGGAAACACCATATATTTT	CASKLTGSGNTIYF
TRBV29-1	.	.	TRBJ2-7	TGCAGCGTGGAGACCACAGGGAGCTCCTACGAGCAGTACTTC	CSVETTGSSYEQYF
TRBV20-1	.	.	TRBJ1-5	TGCAGTGCTAGGAAGGGGCTATTTAATCAGCCCCAGCATTTT	CSARKGLFNQPQHF
TRBV7-9	.	many	TRBJ1-1	TGTGCCAGCAGCCCAATGGAGGGGAGGAACACTGAAGCTTTCTTT	CASSPMEGRNTEAFF
TRBV11-2	.	few	TRBJ2-6	TGTGCCAGCAGCGGCAGGGCTTCTGGGGCCAACGTCCTGACTTTC	CASSGRASGANVLTF
TRBV15	.	.	TRBJ2-7	TGTGCCACCAGCAGACAGGGGAGGGCCCACGAGCAGTACTTC	CATSRQGRAHEQYF
TRBV29-1	TRBD1	few	TRBJ1-3	TGCAGCGTTGTAGGACAGGGTTCTGGAAACACCATATATTTT	CSVVGQGSGNTIYF
TRBV29-1	.	.	TRBJ1-2	TGCAGCGTTGAAGAGAGCCCAAGCGCCGGACAGACTAGATATTCTAACTATGGCTACACCTTC	CSVEESPSAGQTRYSNYGYTF
TRBV19	TRBD2	.	TRBJ2-3	TGTGCCAGTAGGAATAGCGGGGGGGCCCACGATACGCAGTATTTT	CASRNSGGAHDTQYF
TRBV29-1	TRBD2	.	TRBJ2-7	TGCAGCGTTGAGGGACTAGCGGGAGGGGACCTGGGGTACGAGCAGTACTTC	CSVEGLAGGDLGYEQYF
TRBV27	.	.	TRBJ2-3	TGTGCCAGCAGTTTACGAGACACGGACACAGATACGCAGTATTTT	CASSLRDTDTDTQYF
TRBV19	TRBD1	.	TRBJ2-7	TGTGCCAGTACCCTGGGGACAGGCGAGCAGTACTTC	CASTLGTGEQYF
TRBV28	TRBD1	few	TRBJ2-7	TGTGCCAGCAGCCTGGGACAGGGAGAAACCTACGAGCAGTACTTC	CASSLGQGETYEQYF
TRBV9	TRBD1	many	TRBJ2-1	TGTGCCAGCAGCGCCACAGGGGAGATTTTCGATGAGCAGTTCTTC	CASSATGEIFDEQFF
TRBV9	TRBD1	.	TRBJ2-7	TGTGCCAGCAGCCCCCGGGACAGGCTTTATGTAGAGAGTGGGTACGAGCAGTACTTC	CASSPRDRLYVESGYEQYF
TRBV10-3	.	many	TRBJ2-7	TGTGCCACCGGACTGAGGGGGGAGCAGTACTTC	CATGLRGEQYF
TRBV6-5	TRBD1	few	TRBJ1-5	TGTGCCAGCAGTCGACAGGGTGGGGGCAATCAGCCCCAGCATTTT	CASSRQGGGNQPQHF
TRBV6-5	TRBD2	many	TRBJ2-1	TGTGCCAGCAGTTACGGGACCGGCGGGAGCCCCTACAATGAGCAGTTCTTC	CASSYGTGGSPYNEQFF
TRBV20-1	.	.	TRBJ1-4	TGCAGTGCTAGAGATTGGGGCGTGGGTACTAATGAAAAACTGTTTTTT	CSARDWGVGTNEKLFF
TRBV7-9	TRBD1	many	TRBJ2-1	TGTGCCAGCAGCTTAGCCCGACAGGGGATCGGGCAGTTCTTC	CASSLARQGIGQFF
TRBV30	TRBD1	.	TRBJ1-4	TGTGCCTGGAGACCGGACAGGGATAATGAAAAACTGTTTTTT	CAWRPDRDNEKLFF
TRBV4-1	TRBD1	many	TRBJ1-1	TGCGCCAGCCTCTCGACGACGCTTGGGGGACAGGGAATTACTGAAGCTTTCTTT	CASLSTTLGGQGITEAFF
TRBV19	TRBD1	few	TRBJ2-7	TGTGCCAGTAGTTCCCCCGGGACAGCTGAATACGAGCAGTACTTC	CASSSPGTAEYEQYF
TRBV6-1	TRBD1	many	TRBJ2-7	TGTGCCAGCAGTGAAGCGGGGACAGGGGCGTACGAGCAGTACTTC	CASSEAGTGAYEQYF
TRBV27	.	.	TRBJ2-7	TGTGCCAGCAGTTCACCCCGCAAAGCCTACGAGCAGTACTTC	CASSSPRKAYEQYF
TRBV4-2	TRBD2	.	TRBJ2-5	TGTGCCAGCAGCCAAGATCCGGGACTAGAAGAGACCCAGTACTTC	CASSQDPGLEETQYF